Following are 20 T cell receptor beta chains from one sample sequenced in a study of T cells in Graves' hyperthyroidism and ophthalmopathy. RNA transcripts were the template for amplifying TCR beta CDR3 regions. HTBI primers were the set used in a first-round RT-PCR of the TCR CDR3. TCRdb processed the multiplex PCR reads anew with MiXCR; each CDR3 protein has one entry. The sample lists around 300,000 distinct CDR3 sequences, roughly 13% occurring once. Input material: blood. Source of these receptors: a woman in her forties with Graves' ophthalmopathy.

This clonotype was picked up many times. V gene TRBV6-1 combines with J gene TRBJ2-3; 10 bases match TRBD2. V dropped 7 bases and J dropped 5; count of bases not matched to a gene: 6. CDR3 size: 14 residues. Germline lookup yields CDR1 MNHNS and CDR2 SASEGT. CDR3 residues: CASTPGLAKDTQYF. The CDR3 region has the DNA TGTGCCAGCACTCCGGGACTAGCGAAAGATACGCAGTATTTT.

This clonotype was detected a few times. A much larger clone differs from this one at a single base, so this may be a read error. This rearrangement joins TRBV2 to TRBJ2-7; 8 nucleotides agree with TRBD2. Germline-derived CDR1 and CDR2 are SNHLY and FYNNEI. V shed 7 bases, J shed 0 bases, and the junction held 11 bases outside the gene matches. The CDR3 runs 16 residues. CDR3 coding DNA: TGTGCCAGCAAGGACGGGAGGGGGATCTACTCCTACGAGCAGTACTTC. This codes for CASKDGRGIYSYEQYF.

This clonotype has a count of ten or more. This chain links TRBV29-1 with TRBJ2-7; the D is unclear. With 3 bases removed from V and 2 bases from J, the gap between germline ends came to 8 bases. Per the germline V gene, CDR1 is SQVTM and CDR2 is ANQGSEA. The CDR3 contains 12 residues. CDR3 coding DNA: TGCAGCGTTGAGGCGGACGCCTACGAGCAGTACTTC. Translating it yields CSVEADAYEQYF.

The chain couples TRBV27 to TRBJ2-7; 7 nucleotides match TRBD2. CDR3 length equals 15 residues. V shed 0 bases, J shed 3 bases, and the junction held 5 bases outside the gene matches. Germline CDR1 is MNHEY and CDR2 is SMNVEV (reference sequence). The CDR3 spells CASSLSSSGNYEQYF. The CDR3 DNA is TGTGCCAGCAGTTTATCGTCTAGCGGAAACTACGAGCAGTACTTC.

This clonotype has a count of ten or more. The rearrangement joins TRBV27 to TRBJ1-1; D ambiguous. The CDR3 runs 12 residues. Germline-derived CDR1 and CDR2 are MNHEY and SMNVEV (reference sequence). Trimming took off 10 bases at V and 7 bases at J, with 16 bases between the two ends. This CDR3 is CANANMRFEAFF. The CDR3 DNA reads TGTGCCAACGCGAACATGCGGTTTGAAGCTTTCTTT.

This clonotype has a handful of counts. A much larger clone lies one base from this, so it may be a read error. The V and J genes are TRBV27 and TRBJ1-2; D is unclear. The germline gives CDR1 MNHEY, CDR2 SMNVEV (reference sequence). This CDR3 comprises 14 residues. The CDR3 loop is CASSLDGTVYGHTF. In DNA form, the CDR3 reads TGTGCCAGCAGTTTAGACGGCACGGTGTATGGCCACACCTTC.

The CDR3 here is CASSFELVLNTEAFF. CDR3 sequence (DNA): TGTGCCAGCAGCTTTGAATTGGTCTTGAACACTGAAGCTTTCTTT. This rearrangement joins TRBV5-4 to TRBJ1-1; D not certain. Germline V gene sequence: CDR1 SGHNT, CDR2 YYREEE (reference sequence). Trimming stripped 2 bases from V and 0 bases from J, with 11 bases between. The CDR3 extends over 15 amino acids.

This clonotype was detected many times. This chain uses TRBV6-1 with TRBJ2-3, with D unclear. The CDR3 covers 15 residues. V shed 0 bases and J shed 0 bases, with 7 bases lying between them. CDR1 is MNHNS and CDR2 is SASEGT in the germline V gene. This CDR3 reads CASSEAIGSTDTQYF. The DNA for the CDR3 is TGTGCCAGCAGTGAAGCGATTGGCAGCACAGATACGCAGTATTTT.

There are a few counts of this clonotype. The V call is TRBV5-6, the J call TRBJ2-1, with 11 bases lining up with TRBD1. Germline V lookup: CDR1 SGHDT, CDR2 YYEEEE. The CDR3 has 14 residues. V was clipped by 4 bases and J by 8 bases; unmatched bases: 5. The CDR3 loop reads CASSRGQGGDEQFF. In nucleotides, the CDR3 is TGTGCCAGCAGCCGGGGACAGGGGGGAGATGAGCAGTTCTTC.

This clonotype was observed at least ten times. This chain uses TRBV12-3 or TRBV12-4 with TRBJ1-5; D remains ambiguous. The CDR3 has 12 residues. Trimming took 0 bases from V and 9 from J, leaving 6 bases between them. The chain's CDR3 is CASSLALGPQHF. CDR3 nucleotide sequence: TGTGCCAGCAGTTTAGCGCTGGGGCCCCAGCATTTT.

This clonotype was detected a few times. A much larger clonotype is one base distant, so this may be a read error. This chain links TRBV12-3 or TRBV12-4 with TRBJ2-5, with 8 bases aligning to TRBD2. The CDR3 is 14 amino acids. The ends lost 5 bases at V and 3 bases at J; junction bases unmatched: 5. CDR3 in amino acids: CASSRLATEETQYF. CDR3 coding DNA: TGTGCCAGCAGTAGACTAGCGACAGAAGAGACCCAGTACTTC.

The rearrangement uses TRBV4-1 and TRBJ1-5; weak D call: TRBD1 (5 bases). V lost 3 bases to trimming and J lost 6 bases, with 12 bases between them. Germline CDR1 is MGHRA and CDR2 is YSYEKL. The CDR3 sequence is 14 residues long. CDR3 in amino acids: CASSQGVAGQPQHF. CDR3 coding DNA: TGCGCCAGCAGCCAGGGGGTGGCGGGTCAGCCCCAGCATTTT.

This clonotype was observed a handful of times. The junction departs from germline at one end; a sequencing error may be responsible. This chain connects TRBV19 to TRBJ2-1; D unresolved. The germline CDR1 and CDR2 sequences are LNHDA and SQIVND (reference sequence). The CDR3 runs to 12 residues. CDR3 protein: CAGSNSYNEQFF. DNA of the CDR3: TGTGCCGGTAGCAACTCCTACAATGAGCAGTTCTTC.

This chain connects TRBV5-1 to TRBJ2-7; 9 bases are shared with TRBD1. Looked up from germline, CDR1 is SGHRS and CDR2 is YFSETQ. This CDR3 comprises 14 residues. V was pared by 2 bases and J by 4 bases, with 4 bases of the junction left unmatched. CDR3 sequence: CASSFTGGSYEQYF. The CDR3, as DNA: TGCGCCAGCAGCTTTACAGGGGGCTCGTACGAGCAGTACTTC.

This clonotype was recorded at least ten times. CDR3 sequence (DNA): TGCAGTGCTAGAGCACAACAAGACAGGGTAGGGGAGACCCAGTACTTC. Its translation: CSARAQQDRVGETQYF. The J gene is TRBJ2-5, the V gene TRBV20-1; 7 bases line up with TRBD1. J gave up 5 bases and V 1 base, and 13 bases lay outside the gene matches. The CDR3 has 16 amino acids. Per germline, CDR1 DFQATT and CDR2 SNEGSKA (reference sequence).

The chain links TRBV28 to TRBJ1-5; D not resolved. Looked up from germline, CDR1 is MDHEN and CDR2 is SYDVKM. The CDR3 extends over 12 amino acids. V lost 5 bases to trimming and J lost 11 bases, with 13 bases between them. The chain's CDR3 is CASSLLLTAQHF. The CDR3 bases are TGTGCCAGCAGTCTCTTACTGACGGCCCAGCATTTT.

This clonotype was seen only a few times. The chain has TRBV3-1 and TRBJ1-6; D is perhaps TRBD1 (5 bases). This CDR3 has 15 amino acids. V shed 3 bases and J shed 5 bases, with 11 bases lying between them. The germline CDR1 and CDR2 sequences are LGHDT and YNNKEL (reference sequence). The CDR3 DNA sequence: TGTGCCAGCAGCCACGGGGGACGGAATAATTCACCCCTCCACTTT. Amino acids: CASSHGGRNNSPLHF.

This clonotype was recorded once. The rearrangement joins TRBV7-6 to TRBJ2-7; a possible D gene is TRBD1 (7 bases). Trimming shortened V by 5 bases and J by 4 bases, and 12 bases separated the two germline ends. Germline CDR1 reads SGHVS; CDR2 reads FNYEAQ. The CDR3 runs 13 residues. The CDR3 spells CASSPGGRYEQYF. For the CDR3, the DNA is TGTGCCAGCAGCCCAGGGGGGAGGTACGAGCAGTACTTC.

Many counts were recorded for this clonotype. The CDR3, as DNA: TGTGCCAGCAGTTTGGCAAAAGGCGGGAGGGCGATTAACAATGAGCAGTTCTTC. Amino acids: CASSLAKGGRAINNEQFF. The rearrangement links TRBV12-3 or TRBV12-4 to TRBJ2-1; TRBD2 matches 9 bases. The V gene end was trimmed by 3 bases and the J gene end by 5 bases; junction bases not matched to a gene: 14. There are 18 residues in the CDR3.

This clonotype came up many times. This sequence joins TRBV2 and TRBJ2-1; 10 bases are a match to TRBD1. CDR3 size: 15 residues. V shed 6 bases, J shed 5 bases, and the junction held 7 bases outside the gene matches. In germline, CDR1 is SNHLY, CDR2 FYNNEI. The CDR3 reads CASRTDRGGHNEQFF. CDR3 bases: TGTGCCAGCAGGACGGACAGGGGGGGACACAATGAGCAGTTCTTC.